Reported below is one T cell receptor beta chain. Its antigen is not known. Researchers took RNA transcripts and amplified the TCR beta CDR3 regions from them. The HTBI primer set drove a first-round RT-PCR of the TCR CDR3. TCRdb re-analysed the multiplex PCR reads in MiXCR, keeping a single row per CDR3 protein. This repertoire shows around 400,000 distinct CDR3 sequences, 13% found once; its top ten account for around 9.2%. The sample belongs to a study of T cells in Graves' hyperthyroidism and ophthalmopathy. Study details: Upon initial diagnosis and before any treatment, peripheral blood was collected. Study-wide points: Among thyroid clonotypes expanded above 0.001, most also appeared in blood.

The sample comprised blood. The clonotype comes from a woman under 30 with Graves' hyperthyroidism.

The CDR3 DNA is TGCGCCAGCAGCCGATTGGGCCACTATGGCTACACCTTC. Residues: CASSRLGHYGYTF. The chain links TRBV4-1 to TRBJ1-2; no definite D call. The CDR3 is 13 amino acids. The germline CDR1 and CDR2 sequences are MGHRA and YSYEKL. The ends were cut back, 4 bases at V and 3 bases at J, with 9 bases in the middle.